The rows below give T cell receptor beta chains drawn from one sample of a study of T cell repertoires in aging, cancer and after chemotherapy. TCRdb called the multiplex PCR reads again in MiXCR, with one record for every CDR3 protein. Among several thousand distinct CDR3 sequences listed, roughly 45% were seen once. Sequencing was carried out using blood. These receptors were taken from a human donor with a blood cancer. Each CDR3 is given with its conserved first and last residue. The order of the fields is V gene, J gene, CDR3 protein.

>TRBV12-3/TRBV12-4|TRBJ2-4
CASSPTGRNIQYF
>TRBV30|TRBJ1-2
CAWEQGASLFDYGYTF
>TRBV7-2|TRBJ2-5
CASSFQETQYF
>TRBV10-3|TRBJ2-1
CAISEGAGDWNEQFF
>TRBV6-2/TRBV6-3|TRBJ2-1
CASSLPLDVSSYNEQFF
>TRBV4-3|TRBJ2-1
CASSQDSREGEQFF
>TRBV5-4|TRBJ2-5
CASSLLAGARQETQYF
>TRBV30|TRBJ2-5
CAWERQAQETQYF
>TRBV28|TRBJ2-5
CASSSTRTGAKETQYF
>TRBV10-3|TRBJ2-3
CAISDLGITSTDTQYF
>TRBV6-4|TRBJ2-7
CASSDTGQDRGRYEQYF
>TRBV15|TRBJ2-5
CATSSDRLAGALETQYF
>TRBV27|TRBJ2-1
CASSPRGIAGERVAFF
>TRBV5-1|TRBJ2-1
CASSLELAAYNEQFF
>TRBV5-1|TRBJ2-1
CASSLGQGTYNEQFF
>TRBV30|TRBJ1-6
CAWRGYLTATSSYNSPLHF
>TRBV6-1|TRBJ2-2
CATRGQEFGELFF
>TRBV5-4|TRBJ2-1
CASSPASGTYNEQFF
>TRBV28|TRBJ1-5
CASSLGTGKYSNQPQHF
>TRBV27|TRBJ2-1
CASSNPGTSEGHEQFF
>TRBV18|TRBJ1-1
CASSPPGQGANTEAFF
>TRBV27|TRBJ2-3
CASSLVTSTDTQYF
>TRBV6-2/TRBV6-3|TRBJ2-1
CASSQDGGSYNEQFF
>TRBV6-2/TRBV6-3|TRBJ1-4
CASSLGQAEYNEKLFF
>TRBV7-2|TRBJ2-3
CASSLGQGGITDTQYF
>TRBV29-1|TRBJ2-1
CSVPYHTGQGEQFF
>TRBV20-1|TRBJ2-5
CSALGDVQETQYF
>TRBV7-2|TRBJ2-5
CASSFQGRETQYF
>TRBV18|TRBJ2-1
CASSPPGGSSYNEQFF
>TRBV12-3/TRBV12-4|TRBJ2-1
CASRSSGGSEQFF
>TRBV7-2|TRBJ2-2
CASSDRTGSGELFF
>TRBV18|TRBJ1-3
CASSSWTVDSGNTIYF
>TRBV6-1|TRBJ1-2
CASSESGQFYGYTF
>TRBV11-1|TRBJ2-3
CASSRDRGGDTQYF
>TRBV7-4|TRBJ2-2
CASSLGGLRNTGELFF
>TRBV7-3|TRBJ2-3
CASSPAGRATDTQYF
>TRBV7-6|TRBJ1-6
CASSYRDGNSPLHF
>TRBV6-5|TRBJ2-7
CASSRDGPYEQYF
>TRBV20-1|TRBJ2-3
CSASRTSGTFTDTQYF
>TRBV27|TRBJ2-1
CASRKSEQFF
>TRBV30|TRBJ2-7
CAWSELNEQYF
>TRBV11-1|TRBJ2-7
CASTTGGAAADEQYF
>TRBV6-1|TRBJ2-7
CASSPGRLTGYEQYF
>TRBV7-2|TRBJ2-1
CASSVDSNPYNEQFF
>TRBV6-5|TRBJ1-4
CASSYSGTGVEKLFF
>TRBV19|TRBJ2-6
CAGRLRFTSAEILSGANVLTF
>TRBV6-1|TRBJ2-3
CASSEHELFTDTQYF
>TRBV11-1|TRBJ2-3
CASSLARGQGSTDTQYF
>TRBV12-3/TRBV12-4|TRBJ2-1
CATRPGVSSYNEQFF
>TRBV6-5|TRBJ1-3
CASREQGWSGNTIYF
>TRBV5-6|TRBJ1-2
CASSRWVSVSEGYTF
>TRBV7-9|TRBJ2-2
CASSLGTSGTGELFF
>TRBV6-1|TRBJ2-7
CASSEWRQGGGTYEQYF
>TRBV18|TRBJ2-7
CASSPGPPGGAYEQYF
>TRBV5-4|TRBJ2-5
CASSPGTGGYETQYF
>TRBV6-2/TRBV6-3|TRBJ2-2
CASSHSGGFDTGELFF
>TRBV19|TRBJ2-3
CASSIADLDRGRNTQYF
>TRBV6-4|TRBJ2-7
CASSVRDRYEQYF
>TRBV10-3|TRBJ2-2
CAISRDENTGALFF
>TRBV7-9|TRBJ1-4
CASSYTGTGEKLFF